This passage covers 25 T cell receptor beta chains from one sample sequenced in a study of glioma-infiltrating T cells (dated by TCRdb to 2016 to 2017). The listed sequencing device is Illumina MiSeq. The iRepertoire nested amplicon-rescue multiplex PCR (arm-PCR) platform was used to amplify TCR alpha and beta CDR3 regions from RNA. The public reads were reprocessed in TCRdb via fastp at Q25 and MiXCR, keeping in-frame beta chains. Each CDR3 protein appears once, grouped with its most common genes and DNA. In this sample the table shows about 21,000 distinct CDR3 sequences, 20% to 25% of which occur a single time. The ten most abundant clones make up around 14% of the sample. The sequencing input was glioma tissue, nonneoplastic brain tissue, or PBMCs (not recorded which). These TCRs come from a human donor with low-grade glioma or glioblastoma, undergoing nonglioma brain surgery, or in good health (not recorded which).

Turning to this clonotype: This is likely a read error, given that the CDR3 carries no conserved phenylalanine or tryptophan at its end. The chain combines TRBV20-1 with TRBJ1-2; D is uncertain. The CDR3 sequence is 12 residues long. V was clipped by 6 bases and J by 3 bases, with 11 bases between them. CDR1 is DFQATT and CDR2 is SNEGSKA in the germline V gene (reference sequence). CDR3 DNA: TGCAGTGCCACTTCGGGAGACTATGGCTACACCCTC. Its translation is CSATSGDYGYTL.

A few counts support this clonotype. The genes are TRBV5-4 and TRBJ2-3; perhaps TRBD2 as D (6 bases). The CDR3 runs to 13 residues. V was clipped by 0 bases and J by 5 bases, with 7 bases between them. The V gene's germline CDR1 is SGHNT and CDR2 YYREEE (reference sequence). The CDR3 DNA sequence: TGTGCCAGCAGCTTGGCGGGGGAAGATACGCAGTATTTT. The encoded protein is CASSLAGEDTQYF.

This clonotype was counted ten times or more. In DNA, the CDR3 is TGTGCCAGCAGCTCAGGGGTGAACACTGAAGCTTTCTTT. Amino acids: CASSSGVNTEAFF. This rearrangement joins TRBV7-3 to TRBJ1-1, with D perhaps TRBD1 (6 bases). The ends were cut back, 4 bases at V and 0 bases at J, with 6 bases in the middle. CDR3 length equals 13 residues. Germline values: CDR1 SGHTA, CDR2 FQGTGA.

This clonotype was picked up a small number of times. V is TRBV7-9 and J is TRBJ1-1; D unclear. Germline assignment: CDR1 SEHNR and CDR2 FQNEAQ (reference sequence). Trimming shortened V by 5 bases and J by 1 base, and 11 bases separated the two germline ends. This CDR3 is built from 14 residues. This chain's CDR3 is CASSPVRGNTEAFF. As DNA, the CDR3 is TGTGCCAGCAGCCCTGTCCGGGGGAACACTGAAGCTTTCTTT.

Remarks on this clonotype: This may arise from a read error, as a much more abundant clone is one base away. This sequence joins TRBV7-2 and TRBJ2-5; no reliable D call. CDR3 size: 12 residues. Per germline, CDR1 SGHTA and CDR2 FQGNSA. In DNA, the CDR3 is TGTGCCCGCAGCTCCTATGGCGAGACCGAGTACTTC. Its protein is CARSSYGETEYF.

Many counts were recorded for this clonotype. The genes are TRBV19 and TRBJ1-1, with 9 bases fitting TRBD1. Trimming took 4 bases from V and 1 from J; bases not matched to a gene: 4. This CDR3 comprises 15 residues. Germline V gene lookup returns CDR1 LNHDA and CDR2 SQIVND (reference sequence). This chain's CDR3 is CASSTSQGANTEAFF. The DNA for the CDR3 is TGTGCCAGTAGTACGTCACAGGGGGCGAACACTGAAGCTTTCTTT.

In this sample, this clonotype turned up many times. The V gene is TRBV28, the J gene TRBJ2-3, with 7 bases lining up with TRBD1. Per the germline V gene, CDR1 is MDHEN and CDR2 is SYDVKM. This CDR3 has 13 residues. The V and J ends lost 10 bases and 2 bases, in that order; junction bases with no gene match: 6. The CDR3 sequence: CATTQGSTDTQYF. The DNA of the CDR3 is TGTGCCACCACACAGGGGTCCACAGATACGCAGTATTTT.

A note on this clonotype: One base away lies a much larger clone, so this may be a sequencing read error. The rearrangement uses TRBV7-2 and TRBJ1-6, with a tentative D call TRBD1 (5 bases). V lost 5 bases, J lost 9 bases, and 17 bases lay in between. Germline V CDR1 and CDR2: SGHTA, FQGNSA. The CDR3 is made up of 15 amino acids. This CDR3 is CASSQCQGKGSPLHF. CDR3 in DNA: TGTGCCAGCAGCCAATGCCAGGGCAAAGGTTCACCCCTCCACTTT.

CDR3 loop: CASSPRQRPNTEAFF. The CDR3 DNA follows: TGTGCCAGCTCACCCCGGCAACGTCCGAACACTGAAGCTTTCTTT. The V and J genes are TRBV18 and TRBJ1-1; D gene ambiguous. This CDR3 contains 15 residues. The V and J ends lost 3 bases and 1 base respectively, with 12 bases between them. The germline CDR1 and CDR2 sequences are KGHSH and LQKENI. Full variable domain (rest looked up from reference TRBV18 and TRBJ1-1): NAGVMQNPRHLVRRRGQEARLRCSPMKGHSHVYWYRQLPEEGLKFMVYLQKENIIDESGMPKERFSAEFPKEGPSILRIQQVVRGDSAAYFCASSPRQRPNTEAFFGQGTRLTVV.

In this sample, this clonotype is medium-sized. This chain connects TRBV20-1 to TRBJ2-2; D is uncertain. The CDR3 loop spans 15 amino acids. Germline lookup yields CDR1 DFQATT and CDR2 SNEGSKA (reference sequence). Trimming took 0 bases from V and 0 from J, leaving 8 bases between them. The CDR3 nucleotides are TGCAGTGCTAGAGAAGCCGGAACGAACACCGGGGAGCTGTTTTTT. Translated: CSAREAGTNTGELFF.

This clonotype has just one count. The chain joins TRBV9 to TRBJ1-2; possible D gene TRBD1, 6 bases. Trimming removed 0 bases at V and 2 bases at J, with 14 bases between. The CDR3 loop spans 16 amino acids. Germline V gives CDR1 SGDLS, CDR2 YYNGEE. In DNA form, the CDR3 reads TGTGCCAGCAGCGTAGCGGGGGCCACAACAAACTATGGCTACACCTTC. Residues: CASSVAGATTNYGYTF.

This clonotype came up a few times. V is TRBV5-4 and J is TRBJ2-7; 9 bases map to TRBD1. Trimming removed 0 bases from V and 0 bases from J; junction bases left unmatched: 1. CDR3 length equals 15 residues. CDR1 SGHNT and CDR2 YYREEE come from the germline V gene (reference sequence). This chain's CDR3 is CASSLDRGRSYEQYF. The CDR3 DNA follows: TGTGCCAGCAGCTTGGACAGGGGGCGCTCCTACGAGCAGTACTTC.

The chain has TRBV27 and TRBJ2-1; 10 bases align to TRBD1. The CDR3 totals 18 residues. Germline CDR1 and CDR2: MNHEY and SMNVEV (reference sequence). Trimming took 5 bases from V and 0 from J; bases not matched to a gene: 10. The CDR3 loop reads CASSTGTGVMTSYNEQFF. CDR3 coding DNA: TGTGCCAGCAGTACCGGGACAGGGGTAATGACCTCCTACAATGAGCAGTTCTTC.

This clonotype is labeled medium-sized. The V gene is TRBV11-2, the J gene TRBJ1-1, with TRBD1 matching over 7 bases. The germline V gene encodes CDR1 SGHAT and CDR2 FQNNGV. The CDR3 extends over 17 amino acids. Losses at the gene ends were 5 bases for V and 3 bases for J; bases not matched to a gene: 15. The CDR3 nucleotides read TGTGCCAGCAGCCCCCCGAGGACAGGAGTAACGGACACTGAAGCTTTCTTT. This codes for CASSPPRTGVTDTEAFF.

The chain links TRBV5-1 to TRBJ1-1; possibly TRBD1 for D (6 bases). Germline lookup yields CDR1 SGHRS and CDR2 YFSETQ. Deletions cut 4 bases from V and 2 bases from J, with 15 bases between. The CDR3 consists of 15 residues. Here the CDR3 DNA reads TGCGCCAGCAGCACTCAGGGGACCGTTAACACTGAAGCTTTCTTT. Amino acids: CASSTQGTVNTEAFF.

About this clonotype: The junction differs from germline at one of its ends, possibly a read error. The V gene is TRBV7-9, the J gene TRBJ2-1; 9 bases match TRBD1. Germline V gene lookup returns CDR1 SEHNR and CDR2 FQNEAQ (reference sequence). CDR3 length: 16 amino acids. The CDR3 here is CAGSLVTGGMGNEQFF. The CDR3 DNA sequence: TGTGCCGGCAGCTTAGTGACAGGGGGTATGGGCAATGAGCAGTTCTTC. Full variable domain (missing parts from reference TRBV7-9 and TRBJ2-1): DTGVSQNPRHKITKRGQNVTFRCDPISEHNRLYWYRQTLGQGPEFLTYFQNEAQLEKSRLLSDRFSAERPKGSFSTLEIQRTEQGDSAMYLCAGSLVTGGMGNEQFFGPGTRLTVL.

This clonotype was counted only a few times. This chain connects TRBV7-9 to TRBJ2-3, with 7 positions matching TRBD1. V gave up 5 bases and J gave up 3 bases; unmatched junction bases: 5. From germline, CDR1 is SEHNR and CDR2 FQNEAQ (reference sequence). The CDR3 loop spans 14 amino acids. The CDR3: CASSPRQGTDTQYF. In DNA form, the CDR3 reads TGTGCCAGCAGCCCGAGACAGGGAACAGATACGCAGTATTTT.

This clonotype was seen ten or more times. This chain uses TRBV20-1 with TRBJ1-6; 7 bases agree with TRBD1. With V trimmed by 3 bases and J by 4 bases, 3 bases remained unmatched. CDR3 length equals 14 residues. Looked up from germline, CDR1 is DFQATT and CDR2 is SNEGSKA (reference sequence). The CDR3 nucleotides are TGCAGTGCTAGTTCAGGGGGGTATAATTCACCCCTCCACTTT. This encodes CSASSGGYNSPLHF.

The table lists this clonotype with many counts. The CDR3 coding sequence is TGTGCCAGCAGTGTAGAATTTATAGTGAGCACAGATACGCAGTATTTT. It yields the protein CASSVEFIVSTDTQYF. The chain recombines TRBV6-1 with TRBJ2-3; D unresolved. The germline V and J ends were trimmed by 4 bases and 0 bases, with 14 bases remaining between them. This CDR3 contains 16 residues. Germline V lookup: CDR1 MNHNS, CDR2 SASEGT.

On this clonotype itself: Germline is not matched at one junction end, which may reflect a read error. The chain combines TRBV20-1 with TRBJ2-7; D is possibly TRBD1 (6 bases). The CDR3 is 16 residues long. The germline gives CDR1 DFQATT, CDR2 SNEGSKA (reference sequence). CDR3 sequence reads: CSDREVGGQRIYEQYF. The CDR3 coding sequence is TGCAGTGATAGAGAGGTTGGTGGACAGAGGATCTACGAGCAGTACTTC.

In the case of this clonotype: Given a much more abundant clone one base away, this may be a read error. The CDR3, as DNA: TGTGCCAGCAGCCGAGGGAGTGGCAGCTCGAACACAGATACGCAGTATTTT. Translation: CASSRGSGSSNTDTQYF. The chain recombines TRBV4-2 with TRBJ2-3; perhaps TRBD2 as D (5 bases). This CDR3 spans 17 amino acids. V dropped 4 bases and J dropped 2 bases, with 19 bases sitting between them. CDR1 is LGHNA, CDR2 YNFKEQ, per germline.

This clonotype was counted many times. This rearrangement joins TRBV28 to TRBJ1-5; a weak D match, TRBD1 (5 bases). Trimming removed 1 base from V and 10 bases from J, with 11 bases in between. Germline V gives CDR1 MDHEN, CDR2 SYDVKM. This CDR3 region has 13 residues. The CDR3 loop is CASSLSRGSPQHF. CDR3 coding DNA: TGTGCCAGCAGTTTATCAAGGGGCAGTCCCCAGCATTTT. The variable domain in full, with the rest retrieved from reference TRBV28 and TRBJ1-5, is DVKVTQSSRYLVKRTGEKVFLECVQDMDHENMFWYRQDPGLGLRLIYFSYDVKMKEKGDIPEGYSVSREKKERFSLILESASTNQTSMYLCASSLSRGSPQHFGDGTRLSIL.

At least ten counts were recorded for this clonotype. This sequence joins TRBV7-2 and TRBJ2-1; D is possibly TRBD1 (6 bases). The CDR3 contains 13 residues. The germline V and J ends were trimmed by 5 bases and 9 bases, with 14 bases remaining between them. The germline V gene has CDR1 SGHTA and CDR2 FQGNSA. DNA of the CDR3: TGTGCCAGCAGCCGACAGGAAGCAATTGAGCAGTTCTTC. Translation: CASSRQEAIEQFF. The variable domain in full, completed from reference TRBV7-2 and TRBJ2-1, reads GAGVSQSPSNKVTEKGKDVELRCDPISGHTALYWYRQSLGQGLEFLIYFQGNSAPDKSGLPSDRFSAERTGGSVSTLTIQRTQQEDSAVYLCASSRQEAIEQFFGPGTRLTVL.

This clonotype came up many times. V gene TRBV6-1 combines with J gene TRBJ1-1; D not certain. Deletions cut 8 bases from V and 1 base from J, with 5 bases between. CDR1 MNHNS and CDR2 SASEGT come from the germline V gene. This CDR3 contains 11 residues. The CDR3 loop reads CASCGNTEAFF. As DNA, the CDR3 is TGTGCCAGCTGCGGGAACACTGAAGCTTTCTTT.

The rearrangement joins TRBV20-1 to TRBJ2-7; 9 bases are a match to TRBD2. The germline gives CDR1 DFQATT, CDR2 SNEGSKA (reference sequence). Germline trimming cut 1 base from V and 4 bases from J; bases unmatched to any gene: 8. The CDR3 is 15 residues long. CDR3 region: CSARGQGSGGYEQYF. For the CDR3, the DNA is TGCAGTGCTAGAGGTCAGGGAAGCGGGGGGTACGAGCAGTACTTC.